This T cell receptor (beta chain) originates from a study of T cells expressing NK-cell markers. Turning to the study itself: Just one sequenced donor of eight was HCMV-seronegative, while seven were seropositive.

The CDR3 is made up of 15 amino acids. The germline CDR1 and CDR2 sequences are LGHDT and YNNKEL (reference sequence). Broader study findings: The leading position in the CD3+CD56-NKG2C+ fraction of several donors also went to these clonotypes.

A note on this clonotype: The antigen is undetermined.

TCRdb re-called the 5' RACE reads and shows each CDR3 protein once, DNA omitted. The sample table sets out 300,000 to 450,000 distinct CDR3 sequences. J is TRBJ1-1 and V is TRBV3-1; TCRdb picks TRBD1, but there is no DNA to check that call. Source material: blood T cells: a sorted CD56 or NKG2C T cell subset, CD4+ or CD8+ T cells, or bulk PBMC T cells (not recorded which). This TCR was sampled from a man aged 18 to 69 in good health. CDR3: CASSQFGTVSIEAFF.